The sequence of this TCR beta chain was determined in a study of blood T cells in healthy people across ages (dated by TCRdb to between 2014 and 2017). In terms of the full investigation: In model experiments, roughly one uniquely barcoded TCR beta cDNA molecule per two T cells was captured by template switching. To avoid experimental bias, donors of different ages were spread randomly across the sequencing lanes. Two additional independent replicas of 1 million unique cDNA reads from the same blood draw were analyzed for two donors (one aged 18 to 30 and one aged 80 or older). The donors were split into four age groups: young (average approximately 16 years), middle-aged (roughly 39), aged (more than 60) and long-lived (over 80). Using deep sequencing normalized with unique cDNA molecular identifiers, the study measured how TCR beta repertoire diversity changes with age.

V is shortened by 6 bases, J by 10 bases, and the region joining them spans 15 bases. The germline V gene yields KGHDR for CDR1 and SFDVKD for CDR2. From the cysteine up to the phenylalanine, the CDR3 has a length of 13 residues. The retained sequence is limited to the CDR3, 39 bases, with the frame set at the first base. Libraries were constructed by 5' RACE. Data came from an Illumina HiSeq 2500. A second PCR of roughly 6 to 12 cycles was run with a J-beta primer mix and a sample-barcoded 5' primer. Each TCR beta cDNA molecule received a unique molecular identifier from a template-switch 5' adaptor carrying 12 random nucleotides. At least 2.5 million CDR3-containing paired-end reads were obtained from each sample. All of the RNA was converted into first-strand cDNA using the Mint cDNA synthesis kit, with a TRBC-specific oligonucleotide serving as the primer. After uracil-DNA glycosylase treatment, a first 18-cycle PCR used universal primers M1SS and BC2_uni_R on all cDNA. In the authors' own workflow: Each sample was normalized by randomly selecting 1 million high-quality reads, each carrying a distinct molecular identifier. Instead of being binned into consensus sequences, reads that shared molecular identifiers were thrown out. MiTCR, run with a Q25 quality threshold and the strictest error-elimination algorithm, handled CDR3 identification, clonotype clustering and error correction. Lower-bound total TCR beta diversity was estimated with a nonparametric unseen species model using Euler transformation. In TCRdb, the public reads were trimmed at Q25 with fastp and aligned with MiXCR, with productive beta chains retained. Each CDR3 protein gets just one entry, which takes the most common genes and DNA from the rows behind it. The V and J calls and clone size come from TCRdb's table, not from the authors' own analysis. The sample table shows around 580,000 distinct CDR3 sequences, and roughly 43% are seen once. 20% to 25% of the sample lies in the top ten.

The 35 to 40 donors, aged about 6 to 90 years, were systemically healthy Caucasian individuals from Russia. Approximately 9.3 milliliters of peripheral blood were collected from each donor into EDTA-treated Vacutainer tubes. PBMCs were isolated by Ficoll-Paque density-gradient centrifugation, with at least 6.5 million obtained per sample. Trizol reagent was used to extract total RNA from the PBMCs, yielding at least 5 micrograms per sample. For every donor, flow cytometry on a PBMC aliquot measured the percentage of naive CD45RAhigh/CD27high T cells. General findings and caveats noted by the study authors: As age increased, observed TCR beta diversity per million T cells dropped in a roughly linear way, and a significant reduction was already evident by age about 40. The CMV infection status of donors was not known, potentially confounding age-related changes in expanded clonotypes. There was a strong correlation between observed TCR beta diversity and the percentage of naive T cells measured by flow cytometry. Conclusive comparison of naive and antigen-experienced compartments was prevented by the profiling of bulk unsorted PBMCs. The long-lived group showed more naive CD4+ T cells, fewer expanded clones and increased TCR diversity than the aged group, suggesting age selection. Estimates of total diversity based on one million sequenced T cells were regarded as lower bounds and as underestimates.

About this clonotype itself: Its antigen remains unidentified. No qualities accompany the bases; no much larger clone lies one base away.

The source of this sequence is an elderly man in good health. The sample consisted of blood. This sequence uses TRBV24-1 and TRBJ2-1, with a tentative D call of TRBD1 or TRBD2, each matching 6 bases. The DNA sequence is as follows: TGTGCCACCAGTAGGGGGGCTAGTAGAGAGCAGTTCTTC. Its protein reads: CATSRGASREQFF.